The 28 T cell receptor beta chains reported below all come from one sample, sequenced in a study of identical twins. A single record per CDR3 protein comes from TCRdb applying MiXCR to the 5' RACE reads. The sample yields about 720,000 distinct CDR3 sequences, 8.6% seen once. The sample was also reused in another study, on yellow fever vaccine responses in identical twins.

Sequences were obtained from PBMCs. The source of these receptors is a woman younger than 35 in good health.

A few counts support this clonotype. The V gene is TRBV6-5, the J gene TRBJ2-1; 9 positions match TRBD2. Germline CDR1 is MNHEY and CDR2 is SVGAGI. V was pared by 2 bases and J by 5 bases, with 4 bases of the junction left unmatched. The CDR3 totals 15 residues. DNA for the CDR3: TGTGCCAGCAGTTACACCCTAGCGGGAAACAATGAGCAGTTCTTC. Protein sequence: CASSYTLAGNNEQFF.

This clonotype was found many times. The V and J genes are TRBV10-3 and TRBJ2-7; TRBD2 matches at 10 bases. CDR3 length equals 13 residues. Germline V gene sequence: CDR1 ENHRY, CDR2 SYGVKD. J lost 7 bases, V lost 4 bases, and 4 bases had no gene match. The chain's CDR3 is CAISVLAGEEQYF. The CDR3 DNA is TGTGCCATCAGTGTCCTAGCGGGGGAGGAGCAGTACTTC.

This clonotype came up many times. V and J are TRBV4-1 and TRBJ2-7; 8 nucleotides align to TRBD2. This CDR3 contains 15 residues. The junction had 5 bases not matched to a gene; V was cut back by 0 bases and J by 4 bases. CDR1 is MGHRA and CDR2 is YSYEKL in the germline V gene. The CDR3 loop reads CASSQESSGFYEQYF. Written as DNA, the CDR3 is TGCGCCAGCAGCCAAGAGTCTAGCGGGTTTTACGAGCAGTACTTC.

Turning to this clonotype: At one end, the junction sequence differs from germline, possibly due to a read error. V is TRBV6-5 and J is TRBJ2-5; 8 bases map to TRBD1. This CDR3 has 14 residues. Germline lookup yields CDR1 MNHEY and CDR2 SVGAGI. CDR3 DNA: TGTGACAGCAGTTCGTACAGGGGGCAAGAGACCCAGTACTTC. It translates to CDSSSYRGQETQYF.

CDR3 DNA: TGTGCCAGTAGTATGGAAGCGGGCCGCACAGATACGCAGTATTTT. Protein product: CASSMEAGRTDTQYF. This rearrangement joins TRBV19 to TRBJ2-3, with D tentatively TRBD2 (6 bases). V lost 3 bases, J lost 1 base, and 11 bases lay in between. CDR1 and CDR2 (germline): LNHDA, SQIVND (reference sequence). CDR3 length: 15 amino acids. The full variable domain, in which reference TRBV19 and TRBJ2-3 provide the parts outside the CDR3, is DGGITQSPKYLFRKEGQNVTLSCEQNLNHDAMYWYRQDPGQGLRLIYYSQIVNDFQKGDIAEGYSVSREKKESFPLTVTSAQKNPTAFYLCASSMEAGRTDTQYFGPGTRLTVL.

This clonotype showed up just a few times. This chain connects TRBV18 to TRBJ1-5; D is unresolved. CDR3 length: 14 residues. Germline values: CDR1 KGHSH, CDR2 LQKENI. V lost 0 bases, J lost 5 bases, and 8 bases lay in between. The CDR3 sequence is CASSPPDAYQPQHF. CDR3 nucleotide sequence: TGTGCCAGCTCACCACCGGACGCGTATCAGCCCCAGCATTTT.

The rearrangement uses TRBV30 and TRBJ2-7; tentatively, D is TRBD2 (5 bases). This CDR3 contains 12 residues. Trimming left V 3 bases short and J 2 bases short, with 8 bases between. Germline V gene sequence: CDR1 GTSNPN, CDR2 SVGIG (reference sequence). Here the CDR3 reads CAWSAGAYEQYF. In DNA, the CDR3 is TGTGCCTGGAGCGCCGGGGCCTACGAGCAGTACTTC.

This clonotype turned up a few times. V and J are TRBV20-1 and TRBJ2-7, with D possibly being TRBD2 (5 bases). CDR1 and CDR2 from the germline V gene are DFQATT and SNEGSKA (reference sequence). V shed 0 bases and J shed 3 bases, with 9 bases lying between them. This CDR3 is built from 13 residues. The CDR3 region has the DNA TGCAGTGCTAGAGATGGGAGCTTCTACGAGCAGTACTTC. Encoded protein: CSARDGSFYEQYF.

V gene TRBV6-2 or TRBV6-3 combines with J gene TRBJ1-2; D possibly corresponds to TRBD1 (5 bases). The CDR3 sequence is 15 residues long. Germline V lookup: CDR1 MNHEY, CDR2 SVGEGT. Between the trimmed V and J ends, which lost 6 bases and 0 bases, there was a span of 14 bases. The CDR3 DNA follows: TGTGCCAGCAGAATTCCGGGACCACCTAACTATGGCTACACCTTC. It codes for CASRIPGPPNYGYTF.

V gene TRBV7-9 combines with J gene TRBJ2-7, with TRBD2 matching 7 bases. This CDR3 is 13 amino acids long. V lost 8 bases to trimming and J lost 0 bases; unmatched junction nucleotides: 4. Per germline, CDR1 SEHNR and CDR2 FQNEAQ (reference sequence). In DNA form, the CDR3 reads TGTGCCAGCGGAAGCGGGGTCTCCTACGAGCAGTACTTC. Translating gives CASGSGVSYEQYF.

This clonotype showed up just a few times. This chain joins TRBV7-9 and TRBJ2-2; D unclear. The CDR3 loop spans 11 amino acids. Germline V gene sequence: CDR1 SEHNR, CDR2 FQNEAQ (reference sequence). Trimming left V 5 bases short and J 9 bases short, with 7 bases between. CDR3 protein: CASSRERELFF. DNA for the CDR3: TGTGCCAGCAGCCGCGAGAGGGAGCTGTTTTTT.

This clonotype was seen a handful of times. The chain has TRBV24-1 and TRBJ1-2; tentative D call: TRBD1 (5 bases). CDR1 and CDR2 from the germline V gene are KGHDR and SFDVKD. The CDR3 is made up of 14 amino acids. V lost 4 bases and J 2 bases, leaving 10 bases between the germline ends. The CDR3 sequence: CATSDPRQNYGYTF. The CDR3, as DNA: TGTGCCACCAGTGACCCCCGACAGAACTATGGCTACACCTTC.

There are many counts of this clonotype. The chain is built from TRBV6-1 and TRBJ1-1; D uncertain. The ends were cut back, 6 bases at V and 1 base at J, with 9 bases in the middle. Germline CDR1 and CDR2: MNHNS and SASEGT. This CDR3 spans 13 amino acids. Here the CDR3 reads CASRLTENTEAFF. CDR3 DNA: TGTGCCAGCAGACTTACAGAGAACACTGAAGCTTTCTTT.

This clonotype turned up a few times. The rearrangement links TRBV28 to TRBJ2-7, with D possibly TRBD1 on 6 matching bases. With 4 bases removed from V and 1 base from J, the gap between germline ends came to 14 bases. Germline CDR1 is MDHEN and CDR2 is SYDVKM. The CDR3 has 15 amino acids. DNA of the CDR3: TGTGCCAGCAGTTCAACACAGGGCCGGTCCTACGAGCAGTACTTC. This gives the protein CASSSTQGRSYEQYF.

This chain joins TRBV5-5 and TRBJ2-7; D is unclear. The V end lost 4 bases, the J end lost 4 bases, and 15 bases lay between the germline ends. In germline, CDR1 is SGHKS, CDR2 YYEKEE (reference sequence). There are 14 residues in the CDR3. CDR3 loop: CASSTARLPYEQYF. CDR3 in DNA: TGTGCCAGCAGCACCGCAAGGCTTCCATACGAGCAGTACTTC.

There are many counts of this clonotype. The gene calls are TRBV25-1 and TRBJ2-2; D is ambiguous. V was trimmed by 1 base and J by 4 bases, leaving 10 bases between them. The CDR3 length is 15 residues. CDR1 and CDR2 (germline): MGHDK, SYGVNS. The CDR3, as DNA: TGTGCCAGCAGTGAATCGGCTAGTCCCACCGGGGAGCTGTTTTTT. This translates into CASSESASPTGELFF.

This clonotype was recorded only once. V usage is TRBV15 and J usage is TRBJ2-7; 15 bases are shared with TRBD2. Losses at the gene ends were 0 bases for V and 3 bases for J; bases not matched to a gene: 12. Germline V gives CDR1 LNHNV, CDR2 YYDKDF (reference sequence). This CDR3 is built from 20 residues. The CDR3 reads CATSRETGLAGGAQLYEQYF. CDR3 nucleotides: TGTGCCACCAGCAGAGAGACGGGACTAGCGGGGGGCGCCCAACTCTACGAGCAGTACTTC. Drawing the rest from reference TRBV15 and TRBJ2-7, the complete variable domain is DAMVIQNPRYQVTQFGKPVTLSCSQTLNHNVMYWYQQKSSQAPKLLFHYYDKDFNNEADTPDNFQSRRPNTSFCFLDIRSPGLGDTAMYLCATSRETGLAGGAQLYEQYFGPGTRLTVT.

V and J are TRBV3-1 and TRBJ2-3; no firm D call. This CDR3 contains 14 residues. The V end lost 0 bases, the J end lost 3 bases, and 7 bases lay between the germline ends. Germline CDR1 is LGHDT and CDR2 is YNNKEL (reference sequence). CDR3 DNA sequence: TGTGCCAGCAGCCAAGATACAGAAACAGATACGCAGTATTTT. Its protein product is CASSQDTETDTQYF.

There are a few counts of this clonotype. The V gene is TRBV29-1, the J gene TRBJ1-2; TRBD1 might be the D (5 bases). Germline CDR1 reads SQVTM; CDR2 reads ANQGSEA. The CDR3 is 12 residues long. V lost 3 bases, J lost 4 bases, and 9 bases lay in between. The CDR3 loop is CSVEYRTYGYTF. The CDR3 region has the DNA TGCAGCGTTGAGTACAGGACCTATGGCTACACCTTC.

This clonotype was seen a few times. The CDR3 region is CATSDELAAGAQYF. DNA for the CDR3: TGTGCCACCAGTGATGAACTAGCGGCCGGGGCCCAGTACTTC. This sequence joins TRBV24-1 and TRBJ2-5; TRBD2 aligns across 8 bases. CDR1 is KGHDR, CDR2 SFDVKD, per germline. With 3 bases clipped from V and 9 bases from J, the junction kept 8 bases outside the gene matches. The CDR3 is 14 amino acids.

This chain connects TRBV6-4 to TRBJ2-7; TRBD2 matches at 14 bases. The length of the CDR3 is 18 residues. V gave up 2 bases and J gave up 4 bases; unmatched junction bases: 10. Germline V gene sequence: CDR1 MRHNA, CDR2 SNTAGT. Here the CDR3 DNA reads TGTGCCAGCAGTGACCCCTGGACTAGCGGGAGGCCGGGGTACGAGCAGTACTTC. It encodes CASSDPWTSGRPGYEQYF.

This clonotype was seen only a few times. The chain combines TRBV19 with TRBJ1-5; D might be TRBD1 (6 bases). This CDR3 is 13 amino acids long. V was pared by 3 bases and J by 8 bases, with 11 bases between. Germline CDR1 is LNHDA and CDR2 is SQIVND (reference sequence). The DNA of the CDR3 is TGTGCCAGTAGTATTGGGGACACTAAGCCCCAGCATTTT. It specifies CASSIGDTKPQHF.

This clonotype was seen more than once but under ten times. The genes are TRBV28 and TRBJ2-7; 9 bases fit TRBD2. From germline, CDR1 is MDHEN and CDR2 SYDVKM. With 3 bases clipped from V and 3 bases from J, the junction kept 18 bases outside the gene matches. The CDR3 is 19 amino acids. CDR3 loop: CASSFSSRLSGRQFYEQYF. The CDR3 nucleotides read TGTGCCAGCAGTTTCTCTTCCAGACTCAGCGGGAGGCAATTCTACGAGCAGTACTTC.

This clonotype was observed at least ten times. The chain combines TRBV25-1 with TRBJ1-1; D gene uncertain. In germline, CDR1 is MGHDK, CDR2 SYGVNS. The CDR3 length is 15 residues. The germline V and J ends were trimmed by 0 bases and 0 bases, with 8 bases remaining between them. The CDR3 loop is CASSEYRRMNTEAFF. As DNA, the CDR3 is TGTGCCAGCAGTGAATATCGACGGATGAACACTGAAGCTTTCTTT.

This clonotype was observed a handful of times. V and J are TRBV20-1 and TRBJ2-5; TRBD2 matches at 8 bases. Germline CDR1 is DFQATT and CDR2 is SNEGSKA (reference sequence). Unmatched junction bases numbered 7, after V lost 6 bases and J lost 1 base. This CDR3 has 14 amino acids. DNA of the CDR3: TGCAGTGCAACCCCCAGCGGGGGCCAAGAGACCCAGTACTTC. As protein: CSATPSGGQETQYF.

In its sample, this clonotype was seen many times. The chain combines TRBV6-5 with TRBJ2-7; the D gene could be TRBD1 or TRBD2 (5 bases each). The CDR3 spans 13 residues. Trimming cost V 2 bases and J 6 bases, with 11 bases left between them. In germline, CDR1 is MNHEY, CDR2 SVGAGI. CDR3 DNA sequence: TGTGCCAGCAGTTACGGGGGTCGGGGCGAGCAGTACTTC. It yields the protein CASSYGGRGEQYF.

The rearrangement links TRBV12-3 or TRBV12-4 to TRBJ1-2; the D is unclear. Between the trimmed V and J ends, which lost 2 bases and 4 bases, there was a span of 11 bases. This CDR3 region has 14 residues. The CDR3 DNA follows: TGTGCCAGCAGTTTACGGGCGTCGGGCTATGGCTACACCTTC. Translated, it gives CASSLRASGYGYTF.

This clonotype was detected a few times. V and J are TRBV20-1 and TRBJ2-3; a possible D gene is TRBD2 (6 bases). The CDR3 extends over 15 amino acids. Per germline, CDR1 DFQATT and CDR2 SNEGSKA (reference sequence). V was trimmed by 3 bases and J by 1 base, leaving 14 bases between them. CDR3 in DNA: TGCAGTGCTAGTTGGGCGGAGCGGGGCACAGATACGCAGTATTTT. Translating gives CSASWAERGTDTQYF.